The clone carrying this T cell receptor beta chain turned up a few times. Its antigen is undetermined. TCRdb itself ran the 5' RACE reads through MiXCR, one entry per CDR3 protein. The data contain around 690,000 distinct CDR3 sequences, approximately 22% of them singletons. This sample stems from a study of identical twins. Overall study findings and caveats: There was more out-of-frame TCR alpha sharing in monozygotic twins than models estimated.

The CDR3 length is 15 residues. Trimming removed 3 bases at V and 5 bases at J, with 17 bases between. Germline lookup yields CDR1 SEHNR and CDR2 FQNEAQ (reference sequence). The same specimen was also included in a second study, on T cells expressing NK-cell markers.

This chain links TRBV7-9 with TRBJ2-7, with TRBD1 as a possible D gene (6 bases). Sequencing input: PBMCs. The sequence was obtained from a woman under 30 in good health. This CDR3 reads CASSLGSDSRDEQYF. As DNA, the CDR3 is TGTGCCAGCAGCTTGGGTTCGGACAGTCGGGACGAGCAGTACTTC.